The 32 T cell receptor beta chains listed next were all sequenced from one sample in a study of blood T cell repertoires in COVID-19 (dated by TCRdb to between 2020 and 2021). The library was prepared using the immunoSEQ multiplex PCR assay. Drawn from immuneACCESS, this table holds only the in-frame rearrangements with V and J called that TCRdb kept. Clones are partly lost; checked studies trace under half to an unresolved V gene and leave the rest unexplained. The sample has over 200,000 clones on record, about 87% of them singletons. The leading ten clones occupy about 6% of the sample. Source material: peripheral blood. The receptors derive from a man aged 60-69 years who had recovered from COVID-19.

V gene TRBV5-4 combines with J gene TRBJ2-5, with D unresolved. Trimming took 0 bases from V and 0 from J, leaving 12 bases between them. This CDR3 region has 16 residues. Germline V lookup: CDR1 SGHNT, CDR2 YYREEE (reference sequence). CDR3 in DNA: TGTGCCAGCAGCTTGGGGGCCCAGGCGTACCAAGAGACCCAGTACTTC. Its protein is CASSLGAQAYQETQYF.

This clone has only a few counts. This chain connects TRBV18 to TRBJ1-4, with 7 bases fitting TRBD1. V shed 2 bases and J 4 bases; nucleotides not matched to a gene: 7. The CDR3 runs to 16 residues. Germline V gene data show CDR1 as KGHSH and CDR2 as LQKENI. CDR3 nucleotides: TGTGCCAGCTCACCAAGCAGGGGGAAACTTAATGAAAAACTGTTTTTT. Its protein is CASSPSRGKLNEKLFF.

The J gene is TRBJ1-4, the V gene TRBV7-9, with 7 bases lining up with TRBD1. CDR1 and CDR2 from the germline V gene are SEHNR and FQNEAQ (reference sequence). The CDR3 is 15 residues long. V dropped 5 bases and J dropped 5; count of bases not matched to a gene: 8. CDR3 amino acids: CASSPEDRPNEKLFF. The CDR3 DNA reads TGTGCCAGCAGCCCAGAGGACAGGCCGAATGAAAAACTGTTTTTT.

J is TRBJ2-1 and V is TRBV3-1 (or the pseudogene TRBV3-2), with 7 bases identical to TRBD2. After removal of 0 bases from V and 7 bases from J, the junction contained 15 bases not matched to a gene. The CDR3 sequence is 18 residues long. The V gene's germline CDR1 is LGHDT and CDR2 YNNKEL (reference sequence). This CDR3 reads CASSQEAGRARVENEQFF. CDR3 DNA sequence: TGTGCCAGCAGCCAAGAGGCGGGGAGGGCCCGGGTTGAGAATGAGCAGTTCTTC.

The V and J genes are TRBV3-1 (or the pseudogene TRBV3-2) and TRBJ2-7; a possible D gene is TRBD2 (6 bases). Trimming shortened V by 3 bases and J by 8 bases, and 20 bases separated the two germline ends. This CDR3 region has 15 residues. Germline loops: CDR1 LGHDT, CDR2 YNNKEL (reference sequence). The CDR3 DNA follows: TGTGCCAGCAGCCAGAGTAGGGACTCCCTGGTAAAGCAGTACTTC. This encodes CASSQSRDSLVKQYF.

The rearrangement links TRBV5-1 to TRBJ2-1; D is perhaps TRBD1 (5 bases). This CDR3 is 15 amino acids long. V lost 0 bases and J lost 9, with 16 bases in between. The germline gives CDR1 SGHRS, CDR2 YFSETQ. The CDR3 DNA reads as TGCGCCAGCAGCTTGGGGGGCGGTCCGGTGGTTGAGCAGTTCTTC. Translated: CASSLGGGPVVEQFF.

The chain is built from TRBV6-1 and TRBJ2-4; D unclear. This CDR3 has 13 amino acids. Trimming removed 2 bases from V and 7 bases from J, with 9 bases in between. Germline V gives CDR1 MNHNS, CDR2 SASEGT. CDR3 residues: CASSENPLNIQYF. In DNA, the CDR3 is TGTGCCAGCAGTGAAAATCCCTTGAACATTCAGTACTTC.

The J gene is TRBJ2-3, the V gene TRBV5-4; 10 nucleotides agree with TRBD2. The CDR3 is 14 amino acids. V was clipped by 5 bases and J by 4 bases; unmatched bases: 4. Germline V CDR1 and CDR2: SGHNT, YYREEE (reference sequence). The CDR3 nucleotides read TGTGCCAGCAGAACCGGGACTAGCGCAGATACGCAGTATTTT. It translates to CASRTGTSADTQYF.

In its sample, this clone was seen once. CDR3 bases: TGTGCCAGCAGCACAGGGACAGGGACCTACAATGAGCAGTTCTTC. Protein product: CASSTGTGTYNEQFF. This chain links TRBV6-6 with TRBJ2-1; 9 nucleotides align to TRBD1. This CDR3 is 15 amino acids long. J gave up 2 bases and V 6 bases, and 5 bases lay outside the gene matches. Germline V gives CDR1 MNHNY, CDR2 SVGAGI (reference sequence).

The genes are TRBV28 and TRBJ2-2; possible D gene TRBD1, 6 bases. The germline V and J ends were trimmed by 2 bases and 5 bases, with 9 bases remaining between them. CDR3 length equals 14 residues. In germline, CDR1 is MDHEN, CDR2 SYDVKM. The CDR3 reads CASSLNRATGELFF. In DNA, the CDR3 is TGTGCCAGCAGTTTAAACAGGGCTACCGGGGAGCTGTTTTTT.

The chain employs TRBV11-2 and TRBJ1-2; no clear D gene. This CDR3 is built from 14 residues. CDR1 and CDR2 (germline): SGHAT, FQNNGV. Trimming stripped 5 bases from V and 1 base from J, with 11 bases between. The DNA of the CDR3 is TGTGCCAGCAGCCACCGAATCAGTAACTATGGCTACACCTTC. Translation gives CASSHRISNYGYTF.

The CDR3 here is CASSSFRSGGPQETQYF. CDR3 DNA: TGTGCCAGCAGCTCATTTCGCAGCGGGGGGCCCCAAGAGACCCAGTACTTC. The gene calls are TRBV7-2 and TRBJ2-5, with 9 bases aligning to TRBD2. The CDR3 length is 17 residues. CDR1 and CDR2 from the germline V gene are SGHTA and FQGNSA. The V gene end was trimmed by 4 bases and the J gene end by 1 base; junction bases not matched to a gene: 10.

The genes are TRBV5-1 and TRBJ2-7; TRBD2 matches at 7 bases. V shed 4 bases, J shed 5 bases, and the junction held 6 bases outside the gene matches. In germline, CDR1 is SGHRS, CDR2 YFSETQ. This CDR3 has 13 amino acids. CDR3 region: CASSLGTNNEQYF. The CDR3 region has the DNA TGCGCCAGCAGCCTAGGGACTAACAACGAGCAGTACTTC.

This clone was detected once. The chain is built from TRBV11-2 and TRBJ1-6; D is undetermined. CDR3 size: 15 residues. V lost 0 bases, J lost 6 bases, and 9 bases lay in between. The V gene's germline CDR1 is SGHAT and CDR2 FQNNGV. CDR3 protein: CASSLEGGINSPLHF. The CDR3 bases are TGTGCCAGCAGCTTAGAAGGAGGGATTAATTCACCCCTCCACTTT.

The rearrangement links TRBV6-5 to TRBJ1-2, with a possible D match to TRBD1 (5 bases). The CDR3 has 15 residues. CDR1 MNHEY and CDR2 SVGAGI come from the germline V gene. Trimming took 10 bases from V and 1 from J, leaving 19 bases between them. The CDR3 reads CAIWGRSDNNYGYTF. The CDR3 coding sequence is TGTGCCATTTGGGGCCGATCGGACAATAACTATGGCTACACCTTC.

This chain links TRBV30 with TRBJ1-1; D is uncertain. The length of the CDR3 is 13 residues. Germline lookup yields CDR1 GTSNPN and CDR2 SVGIG (reference sequence). With 4 bases removed from V and 1 base from J, the gap between germline ends came to 10 bases. As DNA, the CDR3 is TGTGCCTGGATGTCGCGGGGGAACACTGAAGCTTTCTTT. It specifies CAWMSRGNTEAFF.

The chain uses TRBV2 and TRBJ1-4; 8 bases line up with TRBD1. From germline, CDR1 is SNHLY and CDR2 FYNNEI. Trimming took 4 bases from V and 1 from J; bases not matched to a gene: 5. The CDR3 covers 16 residues. As DNA, the CDR3 is TGTGCCAGCAGTGGGGAAACAGGGGGAACTAATGAAAAACTGTTTTTT. It codes for CASSGETGGTNEKLFF.

The rearrangement joins TRBV28 to TRBJ1-4; D is perhaps TRBD1 (5 bases). CDR3 length: 14 amino acids. CDR1 MDHEN and CDR2 SYDVKM come from the germline V gene. V was clipped by 8 bases and J by 8 bases, with 18 bases between them. CDR3 in amino acids: CASARGQGREKLFF. CDR3 bases: TGTGCCAGCGCACGTGGGCAGGGAAGAGAAAAACTGTTTTTT.

CDR3 in amino acids: CASTITVGLSYNEQFF. CDR3 DNA: TGTGCCAGCACGATCACCGTGGGACTCTCCTACAATGAGCAGTTCTTC. This sequence joins TRBV2 and TRBJ2-1; the D gene is possibly TRBD2 (6 bases). Germline lookup yields CDR1 SNHLY and CDR2 FYNNEI. This CDR3 spans 16 amino acids. V shed 7 bases and J shed 0 bases, with 16 bases lying between them.

This sequence joins TRBV5-4 and TRBJ2-1, with a weak D call TRBD1 (6 bases). V lost 2 bases, J lost 5 bases, and 8 bases lay in between. Germline lookup yields CDR1 SGHNT and CDR2 YYREEE (reference sequence). CDR3 length: 13 amino acids. The CDR3 is CASSLRDNNEQFF. In DNA, the CDR3 is TGTGCCAGCAGCTTAAGGGACAACAATGAGCAGTTCTTC.

V gene TRBV7-9 combines with J gene TRBJ2-7; TRBD1 is a possible D gene (5 bases). Germline CDR1 reads SEHNR; CDR2 reads FQNEAQ (reference sequence). The germline V and J ends were trimmed by 5 bases and 3 bases, with 14 bases remaining between them. The CDR3 loop spans 14 amino acids. CDR3 region: CASSLGQRGYEQYF. In DNA form, the CDR3 reads TGTGCCAGCAGCCTCGGCCAAAGGGGCTACGAGCAGTACTTC. The full variable domain, completed using reference TRBV7-9 and TRBJ2-7, is DTGVSQNPRHKITKRGQNVTFRCDPISEHNRLYWYRQTLGQGPEFLTYFQNEAQLEKSRLLSDRFSAERPKGSFSTLEIQRTEQGDSAMYLCASSLGQRGYEQYFGPGTRLTVT.

The chain carries TRBV11-2 and TRBJ2-7; 9 bases line up with TRBD2. CDR1 SGHAT and CDR2 FQNNGV come from the germline V gene. V lost 2 bases to trimming and J lost 9 bases; unmatched junction nucleotides: 11. This CDR3 is built from 15 residues. CDR3 amino acids: CASSLISASGVAQYF. Here the CDR3 DNA reads TGTGCCAGCAGCTTAATTTCCGCTAGCGGGGTTGCGCAGTACTTC.

This clone was found a few times. V and J are TRBV24-1 and TRBJ2-5; 10 nucleotides line up with TRBD1. With V trimmed by 4 bases and J by 10 bases, 5 bases remained unmatched. CDR1 and CDR2 from the germline V gene are KGHDR and SFDVKD. The CDR3 totals 13 residues. The CDR3 DNA sequence: TGTGCCACCAGTGACCAGGACAGGGGGAACCAGTACTTC. Amino acids: CATSDQDRGNQYF.

The chain has TRBV19 and TRBJ2-6, with D unclear. Germline CDR1 reads LNHDA; CDR2 reads SQIVND (reference sequence). V was clipped by 8 bases and J by 0 bases, with 11 bases between them. This CDR3 spans 15 amino acids. CDR3 in amino acids: CASLAPSSGANVLTF. CDR3 DNA sequence: TGTGCCAGTCTGGCACCAAGCTCTGGGGCCAACGTCCTGACTTTC.

This chain connects TRBV5-8 to TRBJ1-4; 9 bases align to TRBD1. The CDR3 extends over 14 amino acids. Trimming took 1 base from V and 11 from J; bases not matched to a gene: 6. The germline CDR1 and CDR2 sequences are SGHTS and YDEGEE. CDR3 bases: TGTGCCAGCAGCTTGAGGGACAGGGACGGTAAACTGTTTTTT. Its translation: CASSLRDRDGKLFF.

This clone appeared a few times. The rearrangement joins TRBV27 to TRBJ1-1, with TRBD1 as a possible D gene (5 bases). Trimming took off 0 bases at V and 4 bases at J, with 15 bases between the two ends. Germline values: CDR1 MNHEY, CDR2 SMNVEV (reference sequence). The CDR3 loop spans 16 amino acids. As DNA, the CDR3 is TGTGCCAGCAGTTTATCGGCAGGGAGGTATTCCACTGAAGCTTTCTTT. Its protein product is CASSLSAGRYSTEAFF.

Details on this clone: Within the sample, other DNA sequences also encode this same CDR3. J is TRBJ1-5 and V is TRBV19; no reliable D call. V shed 3 bases and J shed 2 bases, with 11 bases lying between them. The V gene's germline CDR1 is LNHDA and CDR2 SQIVND (reference sequence). The CDR3 extends over 15 amino acids. The CDR3 here is CASSIGGGGNQPQHF. CDR3 in DNA: TGTGCCAGTAGTATCGGAGGAGGTGGCAATCAGCCCCAGCATTTT.

The V gene is TRBV4-1, the J gene TRBJ2-7, with 11 bases aligning to TRBD2. This CDR3 has 15 amino acids. The germline V gene has CDR1 MGHRA and CDR2 YSYEKL. The junction had 1 base not matched to a gene; V was cut back by 1 base and J by 2 bases. Here the CDR3 reads CASSQGTSGPYEQYF. CDR3 DNA: TGCGCCAGCAGCCAAGGGACTAGCGGGCCCTACGAGCAGTACTTC.

As to this clone: Other DNA variants within this sample encode the same CDR3. The chain combines TRBV9 with TRBJ1-1; D is uncertain. V shed 0 bases and J shed 1 base, with 7 bases lying between them. Germline lookup yields CDR1 SGDLS and CDR2 YYNGEE. The CDR3 is made up of 14 amino acids. Here the CDR3 DNA reads TGTGCCAGCAGCGTAGGAGCTGGGAACACTGAAGCTTTCTTT. The encoded protein is CASSVGAGNTEAFF.

This clone was counted once. Other DNA sequences of this sample code for an identical CDR3. The rearrangement uses TRBV6-5 and TRBJ2-7; no firm D call. This CDR3 comprises 11 residues. Germline CDR1 MNHEY, CDR2 SVGAGI. Deletions cut 7 bases from V and 3 bases from J, with 7 bases between. The CDR3 sequence: CASTGGYEQYF. CDR3 nucleotide sequence: TGTGCCAGCACCGGTGGCTACGAGCAGTACTTC.

The chain is built from TRBV19 and TRBJ2-3, with 11 bases fitting TRBD2. The V gene's germline CDR1 is LNHDA and CDR2 SQIVND (reference sequence). This CDR3 is 16 amino acids long. V shed 4 bases and J 5 bases; nucleotides not matched to a gene: 8. CDR3 residues: CASSKTSGSVQDTQYF. CDR3 nucleotides: TGTGCCAGTAGTAAAACTAGCGGGAGTGTTCAAGATACGCAGTATTTT.

The chain joins TRBV3-1 (or the pseudogene TRBV3-2) to TRBJ1-1; D remains ambiguous. The CDR3 is 13 amino acids. V was trimmed by 2 bases and J by 1 base, leaving 5 bases between them. Germline V CDR1 and CDR2: LGHDT, YNNKEL (reference sequence). The CDR3: CASSQNRNTEAFF. DNA for the CDR3: TGTGCCAGCAGCCAAAACAGGAACACTGAAGCTTTCTTT.